A single sample gave rise to the 19 T cell receptor beta chains below, sequenced in a study of cytomegalovirus exposure and HLA in healthy donors. The PCR had 60 Vbeta and 13 Jbeta primers. Method: immunoSEQ multiplex PCR; TCRdb's copy keeps in-frame clones and lacks some. The profile shows 150,000 to 200,000 clones, 70% to 90% of them singletons. The specimen was PBMCs. The source is a woman under 30 in good health and CMV-seronegative.

CDR3 nucleotide sequence: TGTGCTAGTGGCACACGACAGGGAAACACCATATATTTT. Residues: CASGTRQGNTIYF. This chain uses TRBV12-5 with TRBJ1-3, with D possibly being TRBD1 (5 bases). V lost 6 bases and J 4 bases, leaving 10 bases between the germline ends. CDR3 length: 13 residues. The germline V gene encodes CDR1 LGHNT and CDR2 FRNRAP.

The CDR3 loop is CASSQENEHNYGYTF. Written as DNA, the CDR3 is TGTGCCAGCAGCCAAGAAAATGAACACAACTATGGCTACACCTTC. The genes are TRBV14 and TRBJ1-2; D is undetermined. CDR1 is SGHDN and CDR2 is FVKESK in the germline V gene. V dropped 0 bases and J dropped 2 bases, with 10 bases sitting between them. The CDR3 is made up of 15 amino acids.

This chain connects TRBV15 to TRBJ1-2; D ambiguous. Germline V gene lookup returns CDR1 LNHNV and CDR2 YYDKDF (reference sequence). There are 15 residues in the CDR3. V was trimmed by 0 bases and J by 0 bases, leaving 8 bases between them. Written as DNA, the CDR3 is TGTGCCACCAGCAGAGAGCGGGGAGCTAACTATGGCTACACCTTC. Its protein product is CATSRERGANYGYTF.

The J gene is TRBJ1-2, the V gene TRBV5-1; 8 bases align to TRBD1. V shed 5 bases, J shed 7 bases, and the junction held 19 bases outside the gene matches. Germline loops: CDR1 SGHRS, CDR2 YFSETQ. This CDR3 comprises 17 residues. The CDR3 loop reads CASRSAGQGGGLSGYTF. Written as DNA, the CDR3 is TGCGCCAGCAGGAGCGCAGGACAGGGAGGGGGTCTTTCTGGCTACACCTTC.

This rearrangement joins TRBV29-1 to TRBJ1-1; 8 bases align to TRBD1. CDR1 is SQVTM, CDR2 ANQGSEA, per germline. CDR3 length: 10 amino acids. V lost 3 bases, J lost 11 bases, and 2 bases stayed unmatched. The CDR3 coding sequence is TGCAGCGTTGAGGACAGGGTGGCTTTCTTT. This translates into CSVEDRVAFF.

The chain links TRBV5-5 to TRBJ2-6; 9 nucleotides align to TRBD2. After removal of 4 bases from V and 0 bases from J, the junction contained 11 bases not matched to a gene. Germline V CDR1 and CDR2: SGHKS, YYEKEE (reference sequence). The CDR3 sequence is 19 residues long. The CDR3 bases are TGTGCCAGCAGCGATAGCGGGGGCCCCATAAACTCTGGGGCCAACGTCCTGACTTTC. This gives the protein CASSDSGGPINSGANVLTF. Full variable domain (remainder filled in from reference TRBV5-5 and TRBJ2-6): DAGVTQSPTHLIKTRGQQVTLRCSPISGHKSVSWYQQVLGQGPQFIFQYYEKEERGRGNFPDRFSARQFPNYSSELNVNALLLGDSALYLCASSDSGGPINSGANVLTFGAGSRLTVL.

The chain carries TRBV10-3 and TRBJ2-7; TRBD1 might be the D (6 bases). Germline-derived CDR1 and CDR2 are ENHRY and SYGVKD. Trimming took 3 bases from V and 5 from J, leaving 14 bases between them. The CDR3 has 14 amino acids. CDR3 protein: CAISDRDKPNEQYF. DNA for the CDR3: TGTGCCATCAGTGACAGGGACAAACCCAACGAGCAGTACTTC.

The chain carries TRBV9 and TRBJ2-1; 8 nucleotides line up with TRBD2. The CDR3 sequence is 18 residues long. Trimming cost V 0 bases and J 5 bases; bases outside gene matches: 13. Per germline, CDR1 SGDLS and CDR2 YYNGEE. The CDR3 DNA follows: TGTGCCAGCAGCGTAGCATCGGGGTTGGGGACTAGAGACAATGAGCAGTTCTTC. This gives the protein CASSVASGLGTRDNEQFF.

This sequence joins TRBV7-2 and TRBJ1-1; TRBD1 matches 7 bases. CDR3 length: 13 residues. The germline V gene encodes CDR1 SGHTA and CDR2 FQGNSA. V trimming: 2 bases; J trimming: 11 bases; junction bases outside the gene matches: 8. The CDR3 here is CASSLFQTGPAFF. The CDR3 region has the DNA TGTGCCAGCAGCTTATTCCAGACAGGGCCCGCTTTCTTT.

The chain employs TRBV19 and TRBJ2-1; D may be TRBD1 (6 bases). This CDR3 contains 15 residues. Germline V gene lookup returns CDR1 LNHDA and CDR2 SQIVND (reference sequence). V was pared by 5 bases and J by 2 bases, with 13 bases between. The chain's CDR3 is CASSQGQRAYNEQFF. CDR3 bases: TGTGCCAGTAGTCAAGGACAGAGAGCCTACAATGAGCAGTTCTTC.

This rearrangement joins TRBV29-1 to TRBJ1-2, with 7 bases fitting TRBD1. CDR1 and CDR2 (germline): SQVTM, ANQGSEA. The CDR3 consists of 13 residues. V trimming: 1 base; J trimming: 5 bases; junction bases outside the gene matches: 4. Written as DNA, the CDR3 is TGCAGCGTTGAAGGGCAGGGGGGTTATGGCTACACCTTC. Its protein product is CSVEGQGGYGYTF.

This chain connects TRBV6-5 to TRBJ2-1; 7 positions match TRBD2. CDR1 MNHEY and CDR2 SVGAGI come from the germline V gene. V trimming: 2 bases; J trimming: 0 bases; junction bases outside the gene matches: 4. The CDR3 is made up of 16 amino acids. The CDR3 loop reads CASSYELASSYNEQFF. As DNA, the CDR3 is TGTGCCAGCAGTTACGAACTAGCGAGCTCCTACAATGAGCAGTTCTTC.

The gene calls are TRBV6-4 and TRBJ1-2; tentatively, D is TRBD1 (6 bases). This CDR3 is 18 amino acids long. Germline CDR1 MRHNA, CDR2 SNTAGT. V lost 3 bases to trimming and J lost 2 bases, with 22 bases between them. Here the CDR3 reads CASSERNRVPVRNYGYTF. CDR3 DNA: TGTGCCAGCAGTGAAAGGAACAGGGTACCTGTTCGGAACTATGGCTACACCTTC.

This chain connects TRBV29-1 to TRBJ1-1; possibly TRBD1 for D (5 bases). This CDR3 region has 16 residues. The V end lost 4 bases, the J end lost 0 bases, and 18 bases lay between the germline ends. Germline values: CDR1 SQVTM, CDR2 ANQGSEA. CDR3 loop: CSVAGVRVLMNTEAFF. The DNA for the CDR3 is TGCAGCGTTGCGGGAGTCAGGGTCCTCATGAACACTGAAGCTTTCTTT.

The chain joins TRBV10-1 to TRBJ2-7, with D tentatively TRBD1 (6 bases). Trimming removed 2 bases from V and 5 bases from J, with 16 bases in between. The CDR3 runs to 15 residues. Looked up from germline, CDR1 is WNHNN and CDR2 is SYGVQD (reference sequence). CDR3 in amino acids: CASSEERTGSDEQYF. The CDR3, as DNA: TGCGCCAGCAGTGAGGAAAGAACAGGGAGCGACGAGCAGTACTTC.

This chain connects TRBV5-1 to TRBJ2-3, with TRBD2 as a possible D gene (5 bases). CDR3 length: 14 amino acids. V lost 0 bases and J 4 bases, leaving 9 bases between the germline ends. The germline gives CDR1 SGHRS, CDR2 YFSETQ. In DNA form, the CDR3 reads TGCGCCAGCAGCTTGGCAAACGGGGCAGATACGCAGTATTTT. Translation: CASSLANGADTQYF. Complete variable domain (other parts from reference TRBV5-1 and TRBJ2-3): KAGVTQTPRYLIKTRGQQVTLSCSPISGHRSVSWYQQTPGQGLQFLFEYFSETQRNKGNFPGRFSGRQFSNSRSEMNVSTLELGDSALYLCASSLANGADTQYFGPGTRLTVL.

The chain couples TRBV12-5 to TRBJ2-1; TRBD1 matches at 9 bases. The germline CDR1 and CDR2 sequences are LGHNT and FRNRAP. The length of the CDR3 is 17 residues. With 0 bases clipped from V and 5 bases from J, the junction kept 8 bases outside the gene matches. The CDR3 sequence is CASGLVLGTGSHNEQFF. CDR3 in DNA: TGTGCTAGTGGTTTGGTACTGGGGACAGGGTCCCACAATGAGCAGTTCTTC.

The chain combines TRBV9 with TRBJ1-2; 10 bases are shared with TRBD1. The germline gives CDR1 SGDLS, CDR2 YYNGEE. The CDR3 has 13 residues. The V segment lost 3 bases and the J segment 8 bases; nucleotides outside the gene matches: 4. DNA of the CDR3: TGTGCCAGCAGCGGACAGGGGGCGGGGGGCTACACCTTC. Amino acid sequence: CASSGQGAGGYTF.

This chain connects TRBV25-1 to TRBJ1-2; D unclear. Germline values: CDR1 MGHDK, CDR2 SYGVNS. The CDR3 contains 13 residues. With 6 bases removed from V and 4 bases from J, the gap between germline ends came to 12 bases. The CDR3: CASSPDWLYGYTF. The DNA for the CDR3 is TGTGCCAGCAGCCCCGACTGGCTCTATGGCTACACCTTC.